This T cell receptor (beta chain) emerged from a study of regulatory T cells in long-lasting Graves disease. Time point meaning: newly diagnosed GD, antithyroid drugs for less than 3 months. The TCR library used RNA extracted from PBMCs. CDR3-region Arm-PCR and iRepertoire HTBI primers produced the TCR beta libraries. In the authors' methods: Overall, samples carried 60 to 65 TRBV and around 15 TRBJ segments. TCRdb processed the multiplex PCR reads anew with MiXCR; each CDR3 protein has one entry. For this entry, the V and J calls and clone size follow TCRdb and not the study's own pipeline. The sample holds roughly 520,000 distinct CDR3 sequences, around 11% seen once. Germline V gene sequence: CDR1 SEHNR, CDR2 FQNEAQ (reference sequence). CDR3 length: 13 amino acids. A remark on this clonotype: The antigen is undetermined.

Regarding the study as a whole: Among the persistent patients, 2,741 public clonotypes were shared, more than the approximately 1,000 shared among new patients. Gene preferences differed: TRBV28, TRBJ1-2, TRBJ2-5 in persistent cases.

These data were also reused for a study on T cells in Graves' hyperthyroidism and ophthalmopathy. That source adds: The study used the HTBI primer set for a first-round RT-PCR of the TCR CDR3.

The sequence came from a woman in her thirties with Graves disease. The chain uses TRBV7-9 and TRBJ2-1, with a possible D match to TRBD1 (6 bases). The J call could be wrong; TRBJ2-5 is a better fit for the DNA end. Material: peripheral blood mononuclear cells (PBMCs), obtained at new diagnosis, from a patient treated with antithyroid drugs. CDR3 sequence: CASRDSAGETQYF. The CDR3 DNA reads as TGTGCCAGCAGGGACAGTGCCGGGGAGACCCAGTACTTC.